This T cell receptor (beta chain) derives from a study of blood T cell repertoires in COVID-19. The CDR3 extends over 15 amino acids. The V end was cut by 4 bases, the J end by 7 bases, with 16 bases between. From germline, CDR1 is SGHAT and CDR2 FQNNGV. Sequencing was performed with immunoSEQ multiplex PCR; in TCRdb, only in-frame clones are kept and a portion is missing. Seen here are a few hundred thousand clones, more than 70% observed once, and the top ten hold approximately 3%. The V gene is TRBV11-2, the J gene TRBJ2-2, with a weak D call TRBD1 (8 bases). The TCR was taken from a woman in her thirties with COVID-19, enrolled during active disease. The specimen sequenced was peripheral blood. The CDR3 here is CASSSYRGRGGELFF. Here the CDR3 DNA reads TGTGCCAGCAGCTCCTACAGGGGGAGGGGCGGGGAGCTGTTTTTT. Looking up the rest from reference TRBV11-2 and TRBJ2-2 gives the full variable domain: EAGVAQSPRYKIIEKRQSVAFWCNPISGHATLYWYQQILGQGPKLLIQFQNNGVVDDSQLPKDRFSAERLKGVDSTLKIQPAKLEDSAVYLCASSSYRGRGGELFFGEGSRLTVL.